This T cell receptor (beta chain) was sequenced during a study of shared clonotypes between healthy human individuals. The overall study: Donor ages ranged 18 to 49 years: two women, a few men. General observations from the study: Sequencing depth was predicted to influence how clonotypes are shared among donors.

Concerning this clone itself: The antigen remains undetermined.

In germline, CDR1 is MNHEY, CDR2 SVGAGI. The CDR3 is 14 residues long. V gave up 3 bases and J gave up 6 bases, with 12 bases separating them. The assay was carried out at the deep level. Loaded into unsorted PBMC replicate PCRs was about 310 ng DNA, about 30,000 T cell genomes. Repertoires were generated with immunoSEQ multiplex PCR, while TCRdb's copy carries only in-frame clones and drops some. In the table there are under 600,000 clones, over 75% of which are singletons. The source material was PBMCs. The genes are TRBV6-5 and TRBJ2-1; a possible D gene is TRBD2 (5 bases). This receptor was obtained from a woman aged 40 to 55 in good health. Some clones in this sample may be carry-over from other donors' samples. The CDR3 DNA is TGTGCCAGCAGTTATCCCGGGGATGGCAATGAGCAGTTCTTC. It yields the protein CASSYPGDGNEQFF.